This TCR beta chain was identified during a study of T cells after posttransplantation cyclophosphamide (dated by TCRdb to about 2016). Some background on the complete study: Using TRB sequencing, the study followed how the T cell repertoire rebuilt after myeloablative bone marrow transplantation with posttransplantation cyclophosphamide given as GVHD prophylaxis. Samples from around 40 PTCy-treated patients and over 15 related bone marrow donors of those patients were subjected to antigen receptor sequencing. Blood from all 34 PTCy patients with 1-year posttransplant specimens was subjected to TRB sequencing. Because TRA and TRB clonality correlated tightly in roughly nine samples, the subsequent TCR analyses were limited to TRB only. Public TRB sequences were searched against a database of over 3,000 sequences associated with responses to pathogens, tumor antigens, self-antigens and alloantigens. In 3 patients, up to about 3 additional blood samples taken between 2 and 5.2 years after transplant also underwent TRB sequencing, as did pretransplant blood from several patients.

What the authors observed across the whole study: The TRB repertoires of T cells infiltrating skin or GI tract showed only limited overlap with the TRB repertoires of T cells in blood. Across over 40 patients, TRB clonality was highly associated with recipient CMV seropositivity and CMV reactivation, and diversity in PTCy patients was similar to diversity in CNI/methotrexate controls. Donor-recipient similarity was low at 1-2 months but increased during the first year, and donor CD8+ memory clones often dominated later blood repertoires.

This clone was counted a few times. Its binding antigen is unknown. Per-nucleotide qualities are absent, and no much larger clonotype sits a single base away. Explained via the paper, the treatment or condition label denotes: high-dose cyclophosphamide on days +3 and +4 as single-agent GVHD prophylaxis. Patients in the PTCy group got busulfan and fludarabine conditioning, a marrow graft from a related or unrelated donor, and cyclophosphamide on days +3 and +4. PTCy-treated patients came from a prospective multi-institutional clinical trial. Mononuclear cells from peripheral blood and bone marrow were separated by Ficoll-Hypaque density centrifugation and then cryopreserved. CD4+ and CD8+ T cells, including naive and memory subsets, were sorted by FACS on a FACSAria II. V lost 6 bases and J lost 8 bases, and the count of bases not matched to a germline gene is 7. Based on the germline V gene, the CDR1 and CDR2 sequences are KGHSH and LQKENI. Spanning cysteine to phenylalanine, the CDR3 consists of 14 amino acids. Only the CDR3 DNA stays, 42 bases, in frame from base 1.

Genomic DNA was used for TRB sequencing, which was performed with the immunoSEQ assay at survey resolution or with the hsTCRB kit. Per the original workflow: The immunoSEQ software handled the initial read processing, while the LymphoSeq R package was used for the repertoire analyses. Clonality was computed as 1 minus normalized Shannon entropy, and a Gini coefficient was also calculated for each TRB dataset. To infer phenotypes in unsorted samples, TRB sequences from sorted subsets of the recipient or donor were mapped onto the unsorted samples of the same recipient. TCRdb stores this immuneACCESS table with in-frame sequences only. Part of the clones is absent; in the studies checked, under half of the shortfall reflects unresolved V genes, and no reason is known for the rest. D and trimming were read from the DNA, whereas the V and J calls and clone size are those reported in that table. The sample table records 35,000 to 40,000 clones; roughly 73% of these occur just once. About 7.6% of the sample comes from the top ten.

This clonotype was sampled from a female patient in her 40s who received an allogeneic stem cell transplant from a related donor, was CMV-positive, and had no GVHD. After transplantation, some T cells may belong to the graft donor instead of the recipient. The source material was CD4+ T cells sorted from blood, sampled 1,800 to 2,000 days after a stem cell transplant with posttransplant cyclophosphamide. Recombination connected TRBV18 to TRBJ2-1; 10 bases in the middle match TRBD1. The CDR3 region reads CASSRTGGRDEQFF. The nucleotide sequence is TGTGCCAGCTCCAGGACAGGGGGTAGGGATGAGCAGTTCTTC.